In this sample, the clone carrying this T cell receptor beta chain turned up a few times. What it binds is unknown. The data were produced by immunoSEQ multiplex PCR, yet TCRdb's version contains in-frame clones alone and is incomplete. The sample records fewer than 400,000 clones, 85% being singletons. The germline V gene encodes CDR1 SEHNR and CDR2 FQNEAQ (reference sequence). The CDR3 loop spans 16 amino acids. Deletions cut 3 bases from V and 6 bases from J, with 20 bases between. This specimen belongs to a study of Ad26.COV2.S vaccination and SARS-CoV-2 variants. Study outcomes and limitations: Reported findings describe substantial breadth in spike-specific CD8+ and CD4+ T cell responses following vaccination.

Regarding treatment: about 20 received Ad26.COV2.S at low or high dose, single or two shots; about 5 received placebo; per-sample allocation not given. Samples analyzed were those drawn on day 63 after the first vaccine or placebo injection. This clonotype was sampled from a person between 18 and 65 years old who received the Ad26.COV2.S COVID-19 vaccine or a placebo. V usage is TRBV7-9 and J usage is TRBJ1-1; possibly TRBD1 for D (6 bases). Sequences were derived from peripheral blood, sampled in a trial of Ad26.COV2.S vaccine versus placebo. Written as DNA, the CDR3 is TGTGCCAGCAGCTTTTACCCCAGGGGAAACTACCCTGAAGCTTTCTTT. It codes for CASSFYPRGNYPEAFF.